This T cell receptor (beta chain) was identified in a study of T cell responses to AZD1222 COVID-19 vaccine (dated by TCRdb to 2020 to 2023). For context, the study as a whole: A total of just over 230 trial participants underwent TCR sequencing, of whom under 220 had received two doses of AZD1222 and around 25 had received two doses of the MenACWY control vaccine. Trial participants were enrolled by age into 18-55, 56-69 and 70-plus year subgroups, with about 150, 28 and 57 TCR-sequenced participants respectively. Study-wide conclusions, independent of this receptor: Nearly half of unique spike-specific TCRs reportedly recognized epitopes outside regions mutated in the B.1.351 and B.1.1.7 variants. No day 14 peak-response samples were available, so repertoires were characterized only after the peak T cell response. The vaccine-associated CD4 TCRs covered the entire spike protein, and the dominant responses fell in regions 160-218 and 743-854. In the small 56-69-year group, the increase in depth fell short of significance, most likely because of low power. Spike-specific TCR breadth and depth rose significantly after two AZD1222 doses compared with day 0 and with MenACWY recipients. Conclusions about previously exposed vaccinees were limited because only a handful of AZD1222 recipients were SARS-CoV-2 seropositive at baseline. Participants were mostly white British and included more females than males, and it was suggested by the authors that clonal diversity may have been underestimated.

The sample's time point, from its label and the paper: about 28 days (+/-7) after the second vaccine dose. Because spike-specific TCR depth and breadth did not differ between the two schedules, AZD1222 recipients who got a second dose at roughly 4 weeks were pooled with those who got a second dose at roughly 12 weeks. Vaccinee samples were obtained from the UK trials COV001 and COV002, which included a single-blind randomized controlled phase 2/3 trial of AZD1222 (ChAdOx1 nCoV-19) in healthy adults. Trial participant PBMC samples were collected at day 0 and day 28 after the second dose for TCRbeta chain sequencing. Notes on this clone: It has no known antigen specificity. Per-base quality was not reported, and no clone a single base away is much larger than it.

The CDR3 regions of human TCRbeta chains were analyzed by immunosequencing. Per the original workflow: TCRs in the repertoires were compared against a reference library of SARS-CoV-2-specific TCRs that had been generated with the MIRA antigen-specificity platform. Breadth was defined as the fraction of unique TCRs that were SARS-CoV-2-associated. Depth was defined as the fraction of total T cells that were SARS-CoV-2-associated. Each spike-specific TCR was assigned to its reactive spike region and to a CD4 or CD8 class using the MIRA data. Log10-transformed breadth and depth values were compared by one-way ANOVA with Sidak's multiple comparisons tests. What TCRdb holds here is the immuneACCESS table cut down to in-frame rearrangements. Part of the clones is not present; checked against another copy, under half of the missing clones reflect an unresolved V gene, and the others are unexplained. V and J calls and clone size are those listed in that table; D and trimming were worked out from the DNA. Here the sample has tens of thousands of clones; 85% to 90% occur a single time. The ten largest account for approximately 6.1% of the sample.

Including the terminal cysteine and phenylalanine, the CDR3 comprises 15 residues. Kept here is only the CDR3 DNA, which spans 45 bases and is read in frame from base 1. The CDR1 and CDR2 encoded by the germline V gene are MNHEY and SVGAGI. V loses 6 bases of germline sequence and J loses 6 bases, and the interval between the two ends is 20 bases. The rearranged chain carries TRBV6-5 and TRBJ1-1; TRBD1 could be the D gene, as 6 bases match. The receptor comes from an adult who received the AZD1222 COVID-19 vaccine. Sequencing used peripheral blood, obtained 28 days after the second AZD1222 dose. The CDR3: CASRTSGQSFSEAFF. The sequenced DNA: TGTGCCAGCAGGACTAGTGGACAGTCATTCTCTGAAGCTTTCTTT.